The source of this T cell receptor (beta chain) is a study of cytomegalovirus exposure and HLA in healthy donors. A note on this clone: Its specificity is not known.

General study results and limits: Sequence variants that were highly shared formed a cluster that was likely a sequencing artifact.

Primers for the PCR totalled 60 Vbeta and 13 Jbeta. Sequenced by immunoSEQ multiplex PCR; TCRdb stores in-frame clones only, minus some. The top ten hold roughly 1.3% of the sample, which has some 140,000 clones, 73% seen once. This TCR came from a woman aged 40 to 55 in good health and CMV-seronegative. Sample: PBMCs.

CDR3 loop: CSVVTASPNEKLFF. Written as DNA, the CDR3 is TGCAGCGTTGTTACAGCCAGTCCTAATGAAAAACTGTTTTTT. This chain uses TRBV29-1 with TRBJ1-4; no definite D call. Deletions cut 4 bases from V and 3 bases from J, with 12 bases between. The CDR3 runs 14 residues. CDR1 is SQVTM, CDR2 ANQGSEA, per germline.